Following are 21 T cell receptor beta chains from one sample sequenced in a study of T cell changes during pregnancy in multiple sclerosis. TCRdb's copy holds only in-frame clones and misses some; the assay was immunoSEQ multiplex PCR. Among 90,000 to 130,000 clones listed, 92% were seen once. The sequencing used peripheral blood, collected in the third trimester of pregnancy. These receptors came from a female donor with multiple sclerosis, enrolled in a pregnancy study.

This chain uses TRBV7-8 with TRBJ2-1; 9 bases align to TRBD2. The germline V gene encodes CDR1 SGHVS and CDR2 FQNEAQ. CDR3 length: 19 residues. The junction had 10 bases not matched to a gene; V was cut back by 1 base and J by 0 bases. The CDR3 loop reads CASSLGLAGPLNSYNEQFF. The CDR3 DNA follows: TGTGCCAGCAGCTTAGGCCTAGCGGGACCACTCAACTCCTACAATGAGCAGTTCTTC.

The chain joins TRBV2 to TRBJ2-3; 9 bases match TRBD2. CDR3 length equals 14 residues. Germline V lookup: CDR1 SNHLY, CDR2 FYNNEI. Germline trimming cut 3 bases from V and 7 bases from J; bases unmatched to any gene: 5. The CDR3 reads CASSDSSGTHTQYF. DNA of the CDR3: TGTGCCAGCAGTGACTCTAGCGGGACCCATACGCAGTATTTT.

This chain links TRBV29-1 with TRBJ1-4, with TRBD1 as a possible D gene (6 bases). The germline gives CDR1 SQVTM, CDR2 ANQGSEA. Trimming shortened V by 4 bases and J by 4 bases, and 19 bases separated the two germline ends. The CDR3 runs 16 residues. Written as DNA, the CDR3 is TGCAGCGTTGTCTCAGGGGAGGGACACCTTAATGAAAAACTGTTTTTT. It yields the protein CSVVSGEGHLNEKLFF.

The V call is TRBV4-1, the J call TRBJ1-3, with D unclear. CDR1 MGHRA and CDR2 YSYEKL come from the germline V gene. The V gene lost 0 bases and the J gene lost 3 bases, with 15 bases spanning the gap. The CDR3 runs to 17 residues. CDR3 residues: CASSQETETLGGNTIYF. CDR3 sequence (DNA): TGCGCCAGCAGCCAAGAGACCGAGACACTTGGTGGAAACACCATATATTTT.

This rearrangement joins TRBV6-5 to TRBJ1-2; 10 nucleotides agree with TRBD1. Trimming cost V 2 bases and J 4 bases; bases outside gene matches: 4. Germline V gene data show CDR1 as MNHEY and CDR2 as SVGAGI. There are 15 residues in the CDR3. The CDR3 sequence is CASSYGTGDGYGYTF. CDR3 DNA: TGTGCCAGCAGTTACGGGACAGGGGACGGCTATGGCTACACCTTC.

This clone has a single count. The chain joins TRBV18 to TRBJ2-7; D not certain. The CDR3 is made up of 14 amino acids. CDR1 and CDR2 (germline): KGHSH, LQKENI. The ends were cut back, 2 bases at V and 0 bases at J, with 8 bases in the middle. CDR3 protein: CASSPNPSSYEQYF. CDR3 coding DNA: TGTGCCAGCTCACCAAATCCGAGCTCCTACGAGCAGTACTTC.

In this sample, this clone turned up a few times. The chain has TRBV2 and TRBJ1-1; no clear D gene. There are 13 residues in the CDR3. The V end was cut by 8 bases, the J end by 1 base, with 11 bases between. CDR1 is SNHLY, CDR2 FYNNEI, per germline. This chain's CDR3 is CASLNSPNTEAFF. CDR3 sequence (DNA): TGTGCCAGCCTGAACAGCCCGAACACTGAAGCTTTCTTT. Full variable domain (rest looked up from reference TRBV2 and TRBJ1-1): EPEVTQTPSHQVTQMGQEVILRCVPISNHLYFYWYRQILGQKVEFLVSFYNNEISEKSEIFDDQFSVERPDGSNFTLKIRSTKLEDSAMYFCASLNSPNTEAFFGQGTRLTVV.

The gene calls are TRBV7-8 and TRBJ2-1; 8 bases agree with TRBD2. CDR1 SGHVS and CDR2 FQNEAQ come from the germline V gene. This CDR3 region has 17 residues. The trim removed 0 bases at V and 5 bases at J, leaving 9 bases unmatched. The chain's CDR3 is CASSLALRLARNNEQFF. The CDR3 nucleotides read TGTGCCAGCAGCTTAGCGTTGAGACTAGCGAGAAACAATGAGCAGTTCTTC.

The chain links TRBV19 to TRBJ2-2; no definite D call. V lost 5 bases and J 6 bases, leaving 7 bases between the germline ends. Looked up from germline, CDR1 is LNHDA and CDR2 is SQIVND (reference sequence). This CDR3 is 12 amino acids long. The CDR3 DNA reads TGTGCCAGTAGTGTACAGTCCGGGGAGCTGTTTTTT. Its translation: CASSVQSGELFF.

The CDR3 loop is CASRTSGNEQYF. In nucleotides, the CDR3 is TGTGCCAGCCGGACTAGCGGGAACGAGCAGTACTTC. The rearrangement joins TRBV10-3 to TRBJ2-7, with 12 positions matching TRBD2. CDR3 size: 12 residues. Germline values: CDR1 ENHRY, CDR2 SYGVKD. V dropped 10 bases and J dropped 5; count of bases not matched to a gene: 3.

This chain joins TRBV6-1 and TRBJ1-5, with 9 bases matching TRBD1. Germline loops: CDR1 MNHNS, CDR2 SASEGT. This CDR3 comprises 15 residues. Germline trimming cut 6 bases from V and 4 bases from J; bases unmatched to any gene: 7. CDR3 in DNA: TGTGCCAGCAGGCGGGACAGGGCCAATAATCAGCCCCAGCATTTT. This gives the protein CASRRDRANNQPQHF.

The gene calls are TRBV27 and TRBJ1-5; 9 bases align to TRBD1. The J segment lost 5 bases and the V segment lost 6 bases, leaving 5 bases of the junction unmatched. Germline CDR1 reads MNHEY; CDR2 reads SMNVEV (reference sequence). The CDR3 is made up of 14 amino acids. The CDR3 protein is CASRPRTGDQPQHF. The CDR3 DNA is TGTGCCAGCAGACCCAGGACAGGGGATCAGCCCCAGCATTTT.

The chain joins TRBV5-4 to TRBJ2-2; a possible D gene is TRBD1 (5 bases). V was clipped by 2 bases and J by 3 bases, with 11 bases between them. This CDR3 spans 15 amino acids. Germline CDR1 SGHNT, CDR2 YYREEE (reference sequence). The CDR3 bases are TGTGCCAGCAGCTTTGGGGCAGGAGACACCGGGGAGCTGTTTTTT. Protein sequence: CASSFGAGDTGELFF.

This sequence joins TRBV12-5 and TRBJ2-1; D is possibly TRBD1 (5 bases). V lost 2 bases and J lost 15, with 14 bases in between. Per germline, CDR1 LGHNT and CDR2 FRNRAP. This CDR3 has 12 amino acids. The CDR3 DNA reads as TGTGCTAGTGGTTTGTCTTCAAAAGGGGTGTTCTTC. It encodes CASGLSSKGVFF.

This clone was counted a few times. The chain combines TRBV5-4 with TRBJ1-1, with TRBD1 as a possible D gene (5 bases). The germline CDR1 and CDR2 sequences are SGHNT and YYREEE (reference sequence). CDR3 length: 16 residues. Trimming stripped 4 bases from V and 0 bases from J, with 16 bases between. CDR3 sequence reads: CASSLGGTALNTEAFF. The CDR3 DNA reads TGTGCCAGCAGCCTAGGAGGGACGGCGTTGAACACTGAAGCTTTCTTT.

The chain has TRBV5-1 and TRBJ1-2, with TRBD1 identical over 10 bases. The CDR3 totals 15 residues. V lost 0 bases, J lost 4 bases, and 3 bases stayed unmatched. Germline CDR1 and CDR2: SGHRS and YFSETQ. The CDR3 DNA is TGCGCCAGCAGCTTGGCGGGACAGGGGAGCTATGGCTACACCTTC. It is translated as CASSLAGQGSYGYTF.

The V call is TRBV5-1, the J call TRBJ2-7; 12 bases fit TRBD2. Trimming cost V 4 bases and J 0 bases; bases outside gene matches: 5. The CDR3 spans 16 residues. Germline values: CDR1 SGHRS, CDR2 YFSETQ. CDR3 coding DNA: TGCGCCAGCAGCGCAGGACTAGCGGGGAGCTCCTACGAGCAGTACTTC. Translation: CASSAGLAGSSYEQYF.

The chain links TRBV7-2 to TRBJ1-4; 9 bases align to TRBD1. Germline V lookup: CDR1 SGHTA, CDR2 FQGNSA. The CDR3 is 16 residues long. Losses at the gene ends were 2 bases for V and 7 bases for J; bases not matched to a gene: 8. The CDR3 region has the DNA TGTGCCAGCAGCTTAAACCGCCCGACAGGGGGTGAAAAACTGTTTTTT. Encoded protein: CASSLNRPTGGEKLFF. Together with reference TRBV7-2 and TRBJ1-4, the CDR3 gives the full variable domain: GAGVSQSPSNKVTEKGKDVELRCDPISGHTALYWYRQSLGQGLEFLIYFQGNSAPDKSGLPSDRFSAERTGGSVSTLTIQRTQQEDSAVYLCASSLNRPTGGEKLFFGSGTQLSVL.

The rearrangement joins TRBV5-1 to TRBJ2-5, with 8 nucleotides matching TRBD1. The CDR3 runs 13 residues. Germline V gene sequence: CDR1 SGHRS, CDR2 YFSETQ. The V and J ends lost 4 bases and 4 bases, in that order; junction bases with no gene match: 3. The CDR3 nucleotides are TGCGCCAGCAGCCGCGGGACAGGAGAGACCCAGTACTTC. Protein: CASSRGTGETQYF. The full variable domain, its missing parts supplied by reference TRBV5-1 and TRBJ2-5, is KAGVTQTPRYLIKTRGQQVTLSCSPISGHRSVSWYQQTPGQGLQFLFEYFSETQRNKGNFPGRFSGRQFSNSRSEMNVSTLELGDSALYLCASSRGTGETQYFGPGTRLLVL.

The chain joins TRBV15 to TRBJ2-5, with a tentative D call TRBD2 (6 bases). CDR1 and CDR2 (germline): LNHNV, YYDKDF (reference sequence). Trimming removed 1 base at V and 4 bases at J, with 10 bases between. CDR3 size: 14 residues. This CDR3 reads CATSRGGGRETQYF. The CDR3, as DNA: TGTGCCACCAGCAGAGGTGGGGGGAGAGAGACCCAGTACTTC.

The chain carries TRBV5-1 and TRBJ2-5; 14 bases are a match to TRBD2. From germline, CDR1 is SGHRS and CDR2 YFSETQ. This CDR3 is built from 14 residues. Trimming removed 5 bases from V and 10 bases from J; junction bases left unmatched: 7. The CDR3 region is CASRGTSGSVDQYF. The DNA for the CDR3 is TGCGCCAGCAGGGGGACTAGCGGGAGTGTGGACCAGTACTTC.